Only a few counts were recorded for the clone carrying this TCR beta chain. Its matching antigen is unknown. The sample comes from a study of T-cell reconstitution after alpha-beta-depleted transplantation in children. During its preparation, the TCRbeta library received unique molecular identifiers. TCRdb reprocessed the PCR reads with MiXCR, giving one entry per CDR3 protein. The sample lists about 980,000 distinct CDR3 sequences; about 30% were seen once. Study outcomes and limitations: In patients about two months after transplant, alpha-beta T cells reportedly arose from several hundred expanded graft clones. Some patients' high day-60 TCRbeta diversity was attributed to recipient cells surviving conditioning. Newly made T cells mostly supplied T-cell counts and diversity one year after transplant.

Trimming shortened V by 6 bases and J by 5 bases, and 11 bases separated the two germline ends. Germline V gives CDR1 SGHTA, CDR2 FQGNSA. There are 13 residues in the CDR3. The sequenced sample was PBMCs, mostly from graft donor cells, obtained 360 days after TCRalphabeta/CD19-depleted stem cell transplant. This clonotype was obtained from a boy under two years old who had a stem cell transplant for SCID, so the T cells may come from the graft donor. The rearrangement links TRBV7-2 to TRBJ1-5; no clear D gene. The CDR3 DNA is TGTGCCAGCAGTGTAGGGAGAGATCAGCCCCAGCATTTT. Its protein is CASSVGRDQPQHF.